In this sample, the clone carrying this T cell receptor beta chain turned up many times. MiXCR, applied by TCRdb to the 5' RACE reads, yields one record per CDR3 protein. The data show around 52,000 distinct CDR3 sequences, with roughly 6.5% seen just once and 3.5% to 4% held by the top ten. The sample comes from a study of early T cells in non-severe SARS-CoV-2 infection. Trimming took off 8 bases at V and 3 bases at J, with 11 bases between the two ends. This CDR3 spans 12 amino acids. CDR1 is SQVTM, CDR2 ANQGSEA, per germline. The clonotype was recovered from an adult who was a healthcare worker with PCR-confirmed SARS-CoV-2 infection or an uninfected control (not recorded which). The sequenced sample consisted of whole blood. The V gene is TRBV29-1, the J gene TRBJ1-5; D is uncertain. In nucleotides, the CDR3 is TGCAGCACCCGGGAGGTCAATCAGCCCCAGCATTTT. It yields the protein CSTREVNQPQHF.